Listed here are 7 T cell receptor beta chains from one sample, sequenced in a study of blood T cell repertoires in COVID-19. Assay: immunoSEQ multiplex PCR; the TCRdb copy retains only in-frame clones and omits some. Of about 84,000 clones in the sample, 83% were seen once. Sequences were obtained from peripheral blood. Source of these receptors: a man aged 80 or over with active or convalescent COVID-19.

This clone was detected once. This chain joins TRBV5-5 and TRBJ2-2, with D perhaps TRBD1 (5 bases). CDR3 length: 16 residues. Germline values: CDR1 SGHKS, CDR2 YYEKEE (reference sequence). Trimming took 4 bases from V and 4 from J, leaving 17 bases between them. CDR3 sequence (DNA): TGTGCCAGCAGCCCGCCGACTTCCGACAGCACCGGGGAGCTGTTTTTT. It yields the protein CASSPPTSDSTGELFF. The full variable domain, its missing parts supplied by reference TRBV5-5 and TRBJ2-2, is DAGVTQSPTHLIKTRGQQVTLRCSPISGHKSVSWYQQVLGQGPQFIFQYYEKEERGRGNFPDRFSARQFPNYSSELNVNALLLGDSALYLCASSPPTSDSTGELFFGEGSRLTVL.

V and J are TRBV15 and TRBJ2-3; 13 nucleotides match TRBD2. Germline CDR1 and CDR2: LNHNV and YYDKDF (reference sequence). The V and J ends lost 3 bases and 3 bases, in that order; junction bases with no gene match: 3. This CDR3 is 16 amino acids long. The chain's CDR3 is CATSRGLAGSTDTQYF. As DNA, the CDR3 is TGTGCCACCAGCAGGGGACTAGCGGGATCGACAGATACGCAGTATTTT.

The chain uses TRBV7-2 and TRBJ2-3; 10 bases match TRBD2. Germline V gene sequence: CDR1 SGHTA, CDR2 FQGNSA. Losses at the gene ends were 4 bases for V and 2 bases for J; bases not matched to a gene: 3. The CDR3 runs 15 residues. For the CDR3, the DNA is TGTGCCAGCAGCTATAGCGGGGGGACCACAGATACGCAGTATTTT. This translates into CASSYSGGTTDTQYF.

The rearrangement joins TRBV9 to TRBJ2-5; 8 bases fit TRBD1. The CDR3 runs to 15 residues. The germline gives CDR1 SGDLS, CDR2 YYNGEE. After removal of 3 bases from V and 2 bases from J, the junction contained 6 bases not matched to a gene. As DNA, the CDR3 is TGTGCCAGCAGCGCCGGGACAGGTTGGCAAGAGACCCAGTACTTC. Protein: CASSAGTGWQETQYF.

CDR3: CATSDSDRGHGQPQHF. The DNA for the CDR3 is TGTGCCACCAGTGACTCGGACAGGGGGCACGGTCAGCCCCAGCATTTT. The V and J genes are TRBV24-1 and TRBJ1-5; 11 bases map to TRBD1. CDR1 is KGHDR, CDR2 SFDVKD, per germline. The CDR3 has 16 amino acids. The V segment lost 4 bases and the J segment 6 bases; nucleotides outside the gene matches: 7.

The count of this clone is one. The chain carries TRBV9 and TRBJ2-2, with 8 positions matching TRBD1. Germline-derived CDR1 and CDR2 are SGDLS and YYNGEE. CDR3 length equals 14 residues. V dropped 6 bases and J dropped 3; count of bases not matched to a gene: 4. The CDR3 protein is CASMGQAHTGELFF. The CDR3 DNA reads as TGTGCCAGCATGGGACAGGCCCACACCGGGGAGCTGTTTTTT.

The CDR3 is CASSGLAGANTQYF. The CDR3, as DNA: TGTGCCAGCAGTGGACTAGCGGGAGCAAATACGCAGTATTTT. This chain joins TRBV6-6 and TRBJ2-3; 13 bases are a match to TRBD2. The CDR3 runs to 14 residues. Per the germline V gene, CDR1 is MNHNY and CDR2 is SVGAGI (reference sequence). The V segment lost 5 bases and the J segment 7 bases; nucleotides outside the gene matches: 3.